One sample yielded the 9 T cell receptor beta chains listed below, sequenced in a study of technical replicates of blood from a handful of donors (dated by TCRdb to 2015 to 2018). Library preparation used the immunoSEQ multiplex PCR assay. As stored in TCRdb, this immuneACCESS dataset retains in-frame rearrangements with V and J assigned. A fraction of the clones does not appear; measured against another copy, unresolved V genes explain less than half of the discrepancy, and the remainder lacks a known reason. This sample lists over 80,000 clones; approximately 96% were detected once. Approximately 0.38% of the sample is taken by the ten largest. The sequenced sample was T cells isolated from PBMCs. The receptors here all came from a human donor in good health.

DNA of the CDR3: TGTGCCAGCAGCCCAACTGGACAGAGCCCAGATACGCAGTATTTT. This sequence encodes CASSPTGQSPDTQYF. This chain uses TRBV5-5 with TRBJ2-3, with D possibly TRBD1 on 6 matching bases. V was cut by 4 bases and J by 4 bases, with 16 bases left in between. The CDR3 loop spans 15 amino acids. CDR1 and CDR2 from the germline V gene are SGHKS and YYEKEE (reference sequence).

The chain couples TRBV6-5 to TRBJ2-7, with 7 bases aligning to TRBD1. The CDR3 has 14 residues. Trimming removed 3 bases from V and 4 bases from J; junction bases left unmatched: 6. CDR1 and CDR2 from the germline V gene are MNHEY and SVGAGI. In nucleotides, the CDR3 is TGTGCCAGCAGTTATCTCCAGGGGGTTTACGAGCAGTACTTC. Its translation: CASSYLQGVYEQYF.

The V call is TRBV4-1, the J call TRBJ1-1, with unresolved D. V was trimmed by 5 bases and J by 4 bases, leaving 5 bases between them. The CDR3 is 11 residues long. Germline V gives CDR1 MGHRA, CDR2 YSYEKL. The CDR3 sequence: CASSRSTEAFF. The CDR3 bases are TGCGCCAGCAGCAGGAGCACTGAAGCTTTCTTT.

The CDR3 reads CASSPPGLAGGRYNEQFF. The CDR3 bases are TGTGCCAGCAGCCCTCCGGGACTAGCGGGAGGGCGTTACAATGAGCAGTTCTTC. This chain uses TRBV28 with TRBJ2-1; TRBD2 matches at 16 bases. This CDR3 comprises 18 residues. Germline V lookup: CDR1 MDHEN, CDR2 SYDVKM. J lost 4 bases, V lost 6 bases, and 9 bases had no gene match.

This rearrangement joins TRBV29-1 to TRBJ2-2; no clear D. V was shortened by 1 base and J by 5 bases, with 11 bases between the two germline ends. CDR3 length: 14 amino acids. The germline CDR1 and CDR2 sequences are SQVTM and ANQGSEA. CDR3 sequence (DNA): TGCAGCGTTGAAGTACGAGGCTGGACCGGGGAGCTGTTTTTT. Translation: CSVEVRGWTGELFF.

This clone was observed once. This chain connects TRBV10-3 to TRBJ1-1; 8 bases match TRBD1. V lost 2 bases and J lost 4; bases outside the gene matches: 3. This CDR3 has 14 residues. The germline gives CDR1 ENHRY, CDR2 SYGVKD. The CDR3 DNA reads TGTGCCATCAGTGAGCAGGGGGCTTCCACTGAAGCTTTCTTT. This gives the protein CAISEQGASTEAFF.

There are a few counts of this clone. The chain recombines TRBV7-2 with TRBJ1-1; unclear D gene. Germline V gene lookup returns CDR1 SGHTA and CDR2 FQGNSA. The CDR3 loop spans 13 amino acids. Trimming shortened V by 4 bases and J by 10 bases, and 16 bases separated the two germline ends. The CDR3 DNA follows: TGTGCCAGCAGCTCCAATCTTAGGTCGGGAGCTTTCTTT. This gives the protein CASSSNLRSGAFF.

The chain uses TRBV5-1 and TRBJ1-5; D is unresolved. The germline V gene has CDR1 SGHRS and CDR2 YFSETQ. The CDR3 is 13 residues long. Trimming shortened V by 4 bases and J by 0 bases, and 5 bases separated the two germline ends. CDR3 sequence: CASSVASNQPQHF. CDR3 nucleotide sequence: TGCGCCAGCAGCGTAGCTAGCAATCAGCCCCAGCATTTT.

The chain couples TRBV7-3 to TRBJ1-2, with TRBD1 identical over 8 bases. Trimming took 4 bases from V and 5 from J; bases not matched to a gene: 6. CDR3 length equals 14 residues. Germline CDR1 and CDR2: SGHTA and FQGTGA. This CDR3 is CASSSSGQGYGYTF. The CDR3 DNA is TGTGCCAGCAGCTCGAGTGGACAGGGATATGGCTACACCTTC. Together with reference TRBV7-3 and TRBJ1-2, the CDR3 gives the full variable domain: GAGVSQTPSNKVTEKGKYVELRCDPISGHTALYWYRQSLGQGPEFLIYFQGTGAADDSGLPNDRFFAVRPEGSVSTLKIQRTERGDSAVYLCASSSSGQGYGYTFGSGTRLTVV.